This T cell receptor (beta chain) was captured by sequencing in a study of blood T cell repertoires in COVID-19. Participants' own reports of clinical history determined their cohort assignment. The V and J ends lost 7 bases and 5 bases respectively, with 3 bases between them. The V gene's germline CDR1 is MRHNA and CDR2 SNTAGT. This CDR3 spans 10 amino acids. Method: immunoSEQ multiplex PCR; TCRdb's copy keeps in-frame clones and lacks some. The data contain 190,000 or so clones, about 85% of them seen just once; the ten biggest clones take up around 2.1%. This TCR was sampled from a woman in her twenties or thirties who had recovered from COVID-19. The V and J genes are TRBV6-4 and TRBJ2-1; D is undetermined. The sample was PBMCs or T cells enriched from blood (not recorded which). CDR3 in amino acids: CASINNEQFF. The CDR3 bases are TGTGCCAGCATAAACAATGAGCAGTTCTTC.